This section outlines one TCR beta chain sequence together with its context. Antigen unknown. How the authors handled the data: Filtering was not the same, since immunoSEQ gave junction-only sequences without quality scores. Produced via immunoSEQ multiplex PCR; TCRdb's table is partial and in-frame only. That table supplies the V and J calls and clone size; D and trimming were determined from the DNA. The table has approximately 510,000 clones, around 79% seen once. The data are from a study of shared clonotypes between healthy human individuals. Study-level background: Donors, aged 18 to 49, were a couple of women and three men. General study findings and limits: Sampling used blood alone; tissue repertoires probably differ.

The specimen was PBMCs. The TCR originated in a woman in her forties in good health. Some clones in this sample may be carry-over from other donors' samples.

The CDR3 region is CASSQRWTGSGEQFF. CDR3 in DNA: TGTGCCAGCAGCCAACGGTGGACAGGCTCGGGTGAGCAGTTCTTC. This sequence joins TRBV16 and TRBJ2-1; 7 bases match TRBD1. The germline CDR1 and CDR2 sequences are KGHSY and FQNENV. V trimming: 2 bases; J trimming: 9 bases; junction bases outside the gene matches: 10. This CDR3 has 15 residues.